The rows below give T cell receptor beta chains drawn from one sample of a study of blood T cell repertoires in COVID-19. Assay used: immunoSEQ multiplex PCR; TCRdb lists only in-frame clones, some missing. Among around 42,000 clones listed, more than 70% were seen once. The sequencing sample was made of peripheral blood. All receptors derive from a man between 70 and 80 years old with acute or convalescent COVID-19. Each CDR3 is given with its conserved first and last residue. A D gene is named only where the DNA matches it firmly. Not every row has a clone size; where given, it reads once, few, many or a size class.

len	v_gene	d_gene	j_gene	abundance	CDR3aa	CDR3nt
13	TRBV7-2	.	TRBJ2-7	.	CASSDRRSYEQYF	TGTGCCAGCAGTGACAGGCGCTCCTACGAGCAGTACTTC
11	TRBV30	.	TRBJ2-1	.	CAWAKTDEQFF	TGTGCCTGGGCGAAGACAGATGAGCAGTTCTTC
15	TRBV5-4	TRBD2	TRBJ2-5	few	CASSLVGSGGETQYF	TGTGCCAGCAGCTTGGTCGGGTCGGGGGGAGAGACCCAGTACTTC
13	TRBV12-3/TRBV12-4	.	TRBJ1-5	few	CASSFSGVQPQHF	TGTGCCAGCAGTTTTTCAGGGGTTCAGCCCCAGCATTTT
15	TRBV5-1	.	TRBJ2-2	.	CASSLGAGDTGELFF	TGCGCCAGCAGCTTGGGGGCGGGTGACACCGGGGAGCTGTTTTTT
11	TRBV7-9	.	TRBJ2-7	.	CASSEGYEQYF	TGTGCCAGCAGCGAGGGCTACGAGCAGTACTTC
14	TRBV14	TRBD2	TRBJ2-5	once	CASSQASREATQYF	TGTGCCAGCAGCCAAGCGAGTCGGGAGGCGACCCAGTACTTC
14	TRBV11-2	.	TRBJ1-1	.	CASSRTELNTEAFF	TGTGCCAGCAGCCGGACAGAGCTGAACACTGAAGCTTTCTTT
14	TRBV19	.	TRBJ2-2	.	CASISSGLTGELFF	TGTGCCAGTATATCGAGCGGCCTAACCGGGGAGCTGTTTTTT
14	TRBV19	.	TRBJ1-1	.	CASSGRVDDTEAFF	TGTGCCAGTAGTGGCAGGGTGGACGACACTGAAGCTTTCTTT
15	TRBV18	TRBD1	TRBJ1-1	.	CASSPVLRDRGQAFF	TGTGCCAGCTCACCAGTTCTGAGGGACAGGGGGCAAGCTTTCTTT
15	TRBV19	TRBD2	TRBJ2-7	.	CASSMALAGVYEQYF	TGTGCCAGTAGTATGGCTCTAGCGGGGGTCTACGAGCAGTACTTC
16	TRBV5-1	TRBD2	TRBJ2-5	.	CASSTQRGLAVKTQYF	TGCGCCAGCAGCACCCAAAGGGGACTAGCGGTTAAGACCCAGTACTTC
15	TRBV5-4	TRBD2	TRBJ2-1	.	CASTLGLAGGNEQFF	TGTGCCAGCACCCTGGGACTAGCGGGAGGCAATGAGCAGTTCTTC
14	TRBV4-1	.	TRBJ1-5	.	CASRRQDSNQPQHF	TGCGCCAGCCGCCGGCAGGATAGCAATCAGCCCCAGCATTTT
15	TRBV10-1	.	TRBJ1-6	.	CASSGPTDRDSPLHF	TGCGCCAGCAGTGGTCCGACAGATCGGGATTCACCCCTCCACTTT
14	TRBV27	TRBD2	TRBJ2-3	.	CASRAGISTDTQYF	TGTGCCAGCAGAGCGGGGATTAGCACAGATACGCAGTATTTT
15	TRBV9	.	TRBJ2-3	.	CASSVVAGDTDTQYF	TGTGCCAGCAGCGTAGTAGCTGGAGACACAGATACGCAGTATTTT
15	TRBV6-5	TRBD2	TRBJ2-1	.	CASSLTSGPYNEQFF	TGTGCCAGCAGTTTAACTAGCGGCCCGTACAATGAGCAGTTCTTC
15	TRBV3-1/TRBV3-2	.	TRBJ1-5	.	CASSQEAGNLKPQHF	TGTGCCAGCAGCCAAGAGGCAGGGAACCTCAAGCCCCAGCATTTT
16	TRBV6-2/TRBV6-3	.	TRBJ2-1	.	CASSSEGGGLANEQFF	TGTGCCAGCAGCTCCGAGGGCGGGGGCCTCGCCAATGAGCAGTTCTTC
14	TRBV7-2	.	TRBJ1-5	once	CASSSSKSNQPQHF	TGTGCCAGCAGCTCCTCTAAGAGCAATCAGCCCCAGCATTTT
14	TRBV30	TRBD1	TRBJ2-5	.	CAWGGDRGVETQYF	TGTGCCTGGGGGGGAGACAGGGGCGTAGAGACCCAGTACTTC
14	TRBV2	.	TRBJ1-4	.	CASSESGGSEKLFF	TGTGCCAGCAGTGAGTCTGGGGGGAGTGAAAAACTGTTTTTT
14	TRBV5-6	TRBD1	TRBJ2-7	.	CASSPIGTGFEQYF	TGTGCCAGCAGCCCGATCGGGACAGGGTTCGAGCAGTACTTC
15	TRBV15	.	TRBJ1-1	.	CATSRDDSMNTEAFF	TGTGCCACCAGCAGAGATGACAGCATGAACACTGAAGCTTTCTTT
15	TRBV7-8	.	TRBJ1-1	once	CASSLLTGQGTEAFF	TGTGCCAGCAGCTTATTAACAGGGCAAGGGACTGAAGCTTTCTTT
16	TRBV15	TRBD1	TRBJ1-4	.	CATSILGQALRQKLFF	TGTGCCACCAGCATCCTTGGACAGGCTTTACGCCAAAAACTGTTTTTT
13	TRBV2	.	TRBJ1-4	.	CASSPSVNEKLFF	TGTGCCAGCAGTCCCTCGGTTAATGAAAAACTGTTTTTT
14	TRBV5-6	.	TRBJ2-7	.	CASSYDRTSYEQYF	TGTGCCAGCAGCTATGACAGGACTTCCTACGAGCAGTACTTC
13	TRBV7-2	.	TRBJ2-3	.	CASSLLAPDTQYF	TGTGCCAGCAGCTTACTAGCCCCAGATACGCAGTATTTT
13	TRBV11-3	.	TRBJ2-1	.	CASRASVNNEQFF	TGTGCCAGCCGGGCTAGCGTCAACAATGAGCAGTTCTTC
14	TRBV27	TRBD1	TRBJ1-4	.	CASSPTGGDEKLFF	TGTGCCAGCAGTCCGACAGGGGGGGATGAAAAACTGTTTTTT
13	TRBV9	.	TRBJ1-1	.	CASSVGTDTEAFF	TGTGCCAGCAGCGTAGGGACAGACACTGAAGCTTTCTTT
14	TRBV9	.	TRBJ1-4	.	CASTPEQFNEKLFF	TGTGCCAGCACCCCAGAACAGTTCAATGAAAAACTGTTTTTT
13	TRBV4-1	TRBD1	TRBJ2-7	many	CASSDRDGHEQYF	TGCGCCAGCAGTGACAGGGATGGACACGAGCAGTACTTC
12	TRBV6-1	.	TRBJ1-2	once	CASSLQGNGYTF	TGTGCCAGCAGTTTGCAGGGAAATGGCTACACCTTC
14	TRBV29-1	.	TRBJ1-2	.	CSVGTTASRGGYTF	TGCAGCGTCGGGACAACAGCCTCTCGGGGTGGCTACACCTTC
15	TRBV24-1	TRBD2	TRBJ2-5	.	CATGGVAGDQETQYF	TGTGCCACCGGAGGAGTAGCGGGGGATCAAGAGACCCAGTACTTC
14	TRBV29-1	TRBD1	TRBJ1-5	.	CSVEVGQGDQPQHF	TGCAGCGTTGAAGTGGGACAGGGAGACCAGCCCCAGCATTTT
16	TRBV19	.	TRBJ2-7	.	CASSLTGFLTPYEQYF	TGTGCCAGTAGTTTGACAGGTTTTCTCACGCCCTACGAGCAGTACTTC
13	TRBV5-4	TRBD1	TRBJ1-2	.	CASSSTGVGGYTF	TGTGCCAGCAGCTCCACAGGGGTGGGCGGCTACACCTTC
15	TRBV28	TRBD1	TRBJ2-7	.	CASSLLPGQSYEQYF	TGTGCCAGCAGCCTACTACCGGGACAGTCCTACGAGCAGTACTTC
13	TRBV30	.	TRBJ1-1	few	CAWSPQGPTEAFF	TGTGCCTGGAGTCCCCAGGGTCCTACTGAAGCTTTCTTT
17	TRBV5-1	TRBD2	TRBJ2-3	.	CASSNGLAGSVGDTQYF	TGCGCCAGCAGCAATGGACTAGCGGGTAGCGTCGGAGATACGCAGTATTTT
15	TRBV4-1	.	TRBJ1-1	few	CASSPILRSRGEAFF	TGCGCCAGCAGCCCCATCTTAAGATCTCGAGGTGAAGCTTTCTTT
15	TRBV5-1	.	TRBJ2-1	.	CASSGQRVLRNEQFF	TGCGCCAGCAGCGGGCAGCGGGTTCTTCGGAATGAGCAGTTCTTC